The next 20 T cell receptor beta chains were all read from a single sample in a study of human T cells and chemical hapten exposure. Regarding time point: pre-sensitization, week 0. Treatment of the sample: therapeutic diphenylcyclopropenone sensitization with weekly scalp DPC. One entry per CDR3 protein, called by TCRdb with MiXCR from the RACE reads. This sample has about 260,000 distinct CDR3 sequences; around 9.3% occur once, and the top ten carry roughly 2.5%. Sequenced material: whole blood, taken in connection with sensitization to the hapten diphenylcyclopropenone (DPC). The receptor set was obtained from a woman between 40 and 55 years old with alopecia areata. Some clones in this sample may be carry-over from other donors' samples.

This clonotype appeared a few times. CDR3 DNA: TGTGCCAGCAATTTGGCTAGTGTCGAGCAGTACTTC. Protein sequence: CASNLASVEQYF. The chain links TRBV6-1 to TRBJ2-7; no reliable D call. Germline assignment: CDR1 MNHNS and CDR2 SASEGT. Trimming removed 7 bases at V and 6 bases at J, with 13 bases between. The CDR3 sequence is 12 residues long.

The rearrangement links TRBV4-2 to TRBJ2-1; 7 nucleotides agree with TRBD1. The CDR3 is made up of 15 amino acids. Losses at the gene ends were 3 bases for V and 2 bases for J; bases not matched to a gene: 4. The germline CDR1 and CDR2 sequences are LGHNA and YNFKEQ. CDR3 in amino acids: CASSQNRGPYNEQFF. The CDR3 nucleotides are TGTGCCAGCAGCCAGAACAGGGGACCCTACAATGAGCAGTTCTTC.

The table lists this clonotype with a few counts. The rearrangement joins TRBV6-2 or TRBV6-3 to TRBJ1-1, with D possibly matching TRBD1 (6 bases). In germline, CDR1 is MNHEY, CDR2 SVGEGT. The CDR3 runs to 15 residues. V lost 6 bases and J lost 4, with 18 bases in between. CDR3 DNA: TGTGCCAGCAGCCCACTGGGACGGGGGGCCACTGAAGCTTTCTTT. Translating gives CASSPLGRGATEAFF.

The chain recombines TRBV7-2 with TRBJ1-1; 10 bases match TRBD1. This CDR3 contains 15 residues. The V gene's germline CDR1 is SGHTA and CDR2 FQGNSA. V dropped 5 bases and J dropped 4; count of bases not matched to a gene: 7. The CDR3 sequence: CASSVRQGAATEAFF. As DNA, the CDR3 is TGTGCCAGCAGCGTCCGACAGGGGGCGGCCACTGAAGCTTTCTTT.

This clonotype occurred a few times. The CDR3 region is CASTLSQGPYNEQFF. The CDR3 DNA follows: TGTGCCAGCACCCTTAGCCAGGGGCCCTACAATGAGCAGTTCTTC. The chain couples TRBV11-2 to TRBJ2-1; perhaps TRBD1 as D (6 bases). The CDR3 has 15 amino acids. CDR1 and CDR2 from the germline V gene are SGHAT and FQNNGV. The V end lost 7 bases, the J end lost 2 bases, and 15 bases lay between the germline ends. The full variable domain, in which reference TRBV11-2 and TRBJ2-1 provide the parts outside the CDR3, is EAGVAQSPRYKIIEKRQSVAFWCNPISGHATLYWYQQILGQGPKLLIQFQNNGVVDDSQLPKDRFSAERLKGVDSTLKIQPAKLEDSAVYLCASTLSQGPYNEQFFGPGTRLTVL.

This chain uses TRBV20-1 with TRBJ2-3, with 8 bases matching TRBD2. The V gene end was trimmed by 6 bases and the J gene end by 2 bases; junction bases not matched to a gene: 13. The germline V gene has CDR1 DFQATT and CDR2 SNEGSKA (reference sequence). The CDR3 consists of 16 residues. The CDR3 reads CSALTFTSGHTDTQYF. CDR3 sequence (DNA): TGCAGTGCCCTCACGTTTACTAGCGGCCACACAGATACGCAGTATTTT.

The rearrangement joins TRBV10-3 to TRBJ2-3; D call uncertain. V was clipped by 7 bases and J by 0 bases, with 8 bases between them. Per germline, CDR1 ENHRY and CDR2 SYGVKD. The CDR3 totals 13 residues. This chain's CDR3 is CAITRDSTDTQYF. The CDR3 coding sequence is TGTGCCATCACGCGTGACAGCACAGATACGCAGTATTTT.

This clonotype was seen repeatedly, ten times or more. The V call is TRBV3-1, the J call TRBJ2-2; D remains unclear. The CDR3 spans 16 residues. V was shortened by 0 bases and J by 7 bases, with 15 bases between the two germline ends. Per the germline V gene, CDR1 is LGHDT and CDR2 is YNNKEL (reference sequence). The CDR3 spells CASSQEGLAKSGELFF. CDR3 DNA: TGTGCCAGCAGCCAAGAAGGCCTGGCAAAGAGCGGGGAGCTGTTTTTT.

This clonotype was seen a single time. V gene TRBV6-2 or TRBV6-3 combines with J gene TRBJ2-5; 9 bases are a match to TRBD2. Trimming at V came to 4 bases and at J to 3 bases, leaving 6 bases not matched to a gene. CDR1 MNHEY and CDR2 SVGEGT come from the germline V gene. The CDR3 totals 15 residues. CDR3 nucleotides: TGTGCCAGCAGTTCCGGGACTAGCCGTAAAGAGACCCAGTACTTC. Its protein is CASSSGTSRKETQYF.

This clonotype was detected a few times. This sequence joins TRBV6-1 and TRBJ2-6; D not resolved. Germline CDR1 MNHNS, CDR2 SASEGT. The CDR3 runs 15 residues. The V gene lost 4 bases and the J gene lost 1 base, with 8 bases spanning the gap. The CDR3 nucleotides are TGTGCCAGCAGTGCCGAAACTTCTGGGGCCAACGTCCTGACTTTC. It encodes CASSAETSGANVLTF.

There are a few counts of this clonotype. The chain employs TRBV13 and TRBJ1-4; possible D gene TRBD1, 6 bases. This CDR3 is built from 12 residues. V gave up 6 bases and J gave up 8 bases, with 10 bases separating them. The germline V gene encodes CDR1 PRHDT and CDR2 FYEKMQ (reference sequence). In DNA form, the CDR3 reads TGTGCCAGCAGGACCGGGGGCGAAAAACTGTTTTTT. This codes for CASRTGGEKLFF. Variable domain in full (rest from reference TRBV13 and TRBJ1-4): AAGVIQSPRHLIKEKRETATLKCYPIPRHDTVYWYQQGPGQDPQFLISFYEKMQSDKGSIPDRFSAQQFSDYHSELNMSSLELGDSALYFCASRTGGEKLFFGSGTQLSVL.

The CDR3 reads CASSRAGNSYNEQFF. DNA of the CDR3: TGTGCCAGCAGTCGAGCGGGGAACTCCTACAATGAGCAGTTCTTC. The rearrangement joins TRBV2 to TRBJ2-1; TRBD2 matches at 7 bases. V shed 5 bases and J 0 bases; nucleotides not matched to a gene: 4. The CDR3 sequence is 15 residues long. In germline, CDR1 is SNHLY, CDR2 FYNNEI.

This chain links TRBV7-9 with TRBJ2-1; 10 positions agree with TRBD2. There are 17 residues in the CDR3. The germline V gene encodes CDR1 SEHNR and CDR2 FQNEAQ (reference sequence). V shed 1 base and J 3 bases; nucleotides not matched to a gene: 6. CDR3 sequence: CASSLGGSSGGYNEQFF. The CDR3 coding sequence is TGTGCCAGCAGCTTAGGGGGATCTAGCGGGGGCTACAATGAGCAGTTCTTC.

This clonotype came up a few times. The rearrangement uses TRBV4-2 and TRBJ2-3; possibly TRBD2 for D (6 bases). Germline values: CDR1 LGHNA, CDR2 YNFKEQ. V lost 4 bases and J 3 bases, leaving 20 bases between the germline ends. This CDR3 is built from 17 residues. CDR3 DNA: TGTGCCAGCAGCCTCCTGGACGGTGGGAGGTCGACAGATACGCAGTATTTT. Residues: CASSLLDGGRSTDTQYF.

This chain's CDR3 is CASSPWTGEETQYF. DNA for the CDR3: TGTGCCAGCAGTCCCTGGACAGGGGAAGAGACCCAGTACTTC. The chain uses TRBV12-3 or TRBV12-4 and TRBJ2-5; 9 nucleotides match TRBD1. The CDR3 is made up of 14 amino acids. Unmatched junction bases numbered 4, after V lost 5 bases and J lost 3 bases.

This clonotype showed up many times. The rearrangement joins TRBV10-3 to TRBJ1-1, with D possibly matching TRBD1 (5 bases). Germline CDR1 reads ENHRY; CDR2 reads SYGVKD. The CDR3 has 12 residues. V dropped 7 bases and J dropped 5 bases, with 11 bases sitting between them. CDR3 amino acids: CAIKEGRTEAFF. CDR3 coding DNA: TGTGCCATCAAGGAGGGGAGGACTGAAGCTTTCTTT.

The V and J genes are TRBV5-1 and TRBJ2-1; TRBD2 aligns across 11 bases. The CDR3 is made up of 14 amino acids. J lost 10 bases, V lost 4 bases, and 7 bases had no gene match. Per germline, CDR1 SGHRS and CDR2 YFSETQ. CDR3 DNA sequence: TGCGCCAGCAGCCCGCCGACTAGCGGGATGGAGCAGTTCTTC. It encodes CASSPPTSGMEQFF. Together with reference TRBV5-1 and TRBJ2-1, the CDR3 gives the full variable domain: KAGVTQTPRYLIKTRGQQVTLSCSPISGHRSVSWYQQTPGQGLQFLFEYFSETQRNKGNFPGRFSGRQFSNSRSEMNVSTLELGDSALYLCASSPPTSGMEQFFGPGTRLTVL.

The chain couples TRBV5-1 to TRBJ1-1; D not resolved. Per germline, CDR1 SGHRS and CDR2 YFSETQ. V lost 2 bases and J lost 1, with 6 bases in between. The CDR3 is made up of 13 amino acids. This CDR3 reads CASSFGRNTEAFF. The CDR3 DNA sequence: TGCGCCAGCAGCTTTGGACGGAACACTGAAGCTTTCTTT.

V usage is TRBV11-2 and J usage is TRBJ1-4, with a possible D match to TRBD1 (5 bases). CDR3 length: 13 residues. The germline CDR1 and CDR2 sequences are SGHAT and FQNNGV. Trimming left V 5 bases short and J 8 bases short, with 12 bases between. The CDR3 region is CASSLNPGEKLFF. The CDR3 DNA reads TGTGCCAGCAGCCTCAATCCAGGGGAAAAACTGTTTTTT.

This clonotype has more than one count but fewer than ten. The V gene is TRBV5-1, the J gene TRBJ2-5; 9 bases align to TRBD2. CDR1 and CDR2 (germline): SGHRS, YFSETQ. This CDR3 is built from 15 residues. Losses at the gene ends were 4 bases for V and 5 bases for J; bases not matched to a gene: 9. Here the CDR3 reads CASSASSGSMETQYF. The CDR3 region has the DNA TGCGCCAGCAGCGCAAGTAGCGGGAGCATGGAGACCCAGTACTTC.